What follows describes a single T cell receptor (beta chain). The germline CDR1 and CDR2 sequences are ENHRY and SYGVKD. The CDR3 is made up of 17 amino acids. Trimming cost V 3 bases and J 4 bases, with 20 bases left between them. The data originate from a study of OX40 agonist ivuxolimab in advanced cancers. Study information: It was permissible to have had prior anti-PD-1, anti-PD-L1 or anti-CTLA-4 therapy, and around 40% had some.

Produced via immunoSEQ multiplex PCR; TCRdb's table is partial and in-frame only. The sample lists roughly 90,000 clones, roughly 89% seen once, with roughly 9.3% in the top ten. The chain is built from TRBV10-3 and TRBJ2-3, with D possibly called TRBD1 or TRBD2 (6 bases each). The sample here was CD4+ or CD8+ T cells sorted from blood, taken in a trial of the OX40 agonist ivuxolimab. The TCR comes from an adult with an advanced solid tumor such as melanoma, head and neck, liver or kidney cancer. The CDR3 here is CAISDSRGRPGADTQYF. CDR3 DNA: TGTGCCATCAGTGACAGCCGTGGGAGGCCAGGGGCAGATACGCAGTATTTT.